What follows is one TCR beta chain and its context. This sample was included in a study of blood T cell repertoires in COVID-19. The overall study: Sites in the United States, Italy and Spain provided acute and convalescent COVID-19 samples. PBMCs, B-cell-depleted T cells, or T cells provided the cDNA or gDNA that made up the material.

Authors' data handling: For nucleated cells, counts were estimated from reference gene primer amplification. Sequenced by immunoSEQ multiplex PCR; TCRdb stores in-frame clones only, minus some. That table gives V, J and clone size, and the DNA gave D and trimming. Of a few hundred thousand clones listed, over 65% are singletons. V was trimmed by 4 bases and J by 1 base, leaving 22 bases between them. This CDR3 is built from 17 residues. The germline V gene encodes CDR1 SQVTM and CDR2 ANQGSEA. The chain uses TRBV29-1 and TRBJ1-2; D might be TRBD1 (5 bases). The TCR originated in an elderly woman with acute or convalescent COVID-19. The sequencing input was peripheral blood. The DNA for the CDR3 is TGCAGCGTTGGAGGGCCAAGGAGGGGAAAAGATAACTATGGCTACACCTTC. Amino acids: CSVGGPRRGKDNYGYTF.